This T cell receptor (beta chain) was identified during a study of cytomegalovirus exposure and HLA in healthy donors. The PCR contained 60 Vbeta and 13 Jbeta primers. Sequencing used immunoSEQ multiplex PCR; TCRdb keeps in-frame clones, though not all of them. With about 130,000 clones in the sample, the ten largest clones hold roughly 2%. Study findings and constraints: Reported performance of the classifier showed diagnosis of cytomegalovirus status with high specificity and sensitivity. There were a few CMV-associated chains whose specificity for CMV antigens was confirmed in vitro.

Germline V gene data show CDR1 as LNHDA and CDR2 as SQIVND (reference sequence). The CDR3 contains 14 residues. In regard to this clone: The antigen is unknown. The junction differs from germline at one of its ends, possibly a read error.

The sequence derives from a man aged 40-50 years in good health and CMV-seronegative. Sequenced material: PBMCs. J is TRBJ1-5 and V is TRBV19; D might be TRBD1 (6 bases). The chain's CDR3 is CDNRERGTNQPQHF. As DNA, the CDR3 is TGCGACAACAGGGAAAGGGGAACCAATCAGCCCCAGCATTTT.